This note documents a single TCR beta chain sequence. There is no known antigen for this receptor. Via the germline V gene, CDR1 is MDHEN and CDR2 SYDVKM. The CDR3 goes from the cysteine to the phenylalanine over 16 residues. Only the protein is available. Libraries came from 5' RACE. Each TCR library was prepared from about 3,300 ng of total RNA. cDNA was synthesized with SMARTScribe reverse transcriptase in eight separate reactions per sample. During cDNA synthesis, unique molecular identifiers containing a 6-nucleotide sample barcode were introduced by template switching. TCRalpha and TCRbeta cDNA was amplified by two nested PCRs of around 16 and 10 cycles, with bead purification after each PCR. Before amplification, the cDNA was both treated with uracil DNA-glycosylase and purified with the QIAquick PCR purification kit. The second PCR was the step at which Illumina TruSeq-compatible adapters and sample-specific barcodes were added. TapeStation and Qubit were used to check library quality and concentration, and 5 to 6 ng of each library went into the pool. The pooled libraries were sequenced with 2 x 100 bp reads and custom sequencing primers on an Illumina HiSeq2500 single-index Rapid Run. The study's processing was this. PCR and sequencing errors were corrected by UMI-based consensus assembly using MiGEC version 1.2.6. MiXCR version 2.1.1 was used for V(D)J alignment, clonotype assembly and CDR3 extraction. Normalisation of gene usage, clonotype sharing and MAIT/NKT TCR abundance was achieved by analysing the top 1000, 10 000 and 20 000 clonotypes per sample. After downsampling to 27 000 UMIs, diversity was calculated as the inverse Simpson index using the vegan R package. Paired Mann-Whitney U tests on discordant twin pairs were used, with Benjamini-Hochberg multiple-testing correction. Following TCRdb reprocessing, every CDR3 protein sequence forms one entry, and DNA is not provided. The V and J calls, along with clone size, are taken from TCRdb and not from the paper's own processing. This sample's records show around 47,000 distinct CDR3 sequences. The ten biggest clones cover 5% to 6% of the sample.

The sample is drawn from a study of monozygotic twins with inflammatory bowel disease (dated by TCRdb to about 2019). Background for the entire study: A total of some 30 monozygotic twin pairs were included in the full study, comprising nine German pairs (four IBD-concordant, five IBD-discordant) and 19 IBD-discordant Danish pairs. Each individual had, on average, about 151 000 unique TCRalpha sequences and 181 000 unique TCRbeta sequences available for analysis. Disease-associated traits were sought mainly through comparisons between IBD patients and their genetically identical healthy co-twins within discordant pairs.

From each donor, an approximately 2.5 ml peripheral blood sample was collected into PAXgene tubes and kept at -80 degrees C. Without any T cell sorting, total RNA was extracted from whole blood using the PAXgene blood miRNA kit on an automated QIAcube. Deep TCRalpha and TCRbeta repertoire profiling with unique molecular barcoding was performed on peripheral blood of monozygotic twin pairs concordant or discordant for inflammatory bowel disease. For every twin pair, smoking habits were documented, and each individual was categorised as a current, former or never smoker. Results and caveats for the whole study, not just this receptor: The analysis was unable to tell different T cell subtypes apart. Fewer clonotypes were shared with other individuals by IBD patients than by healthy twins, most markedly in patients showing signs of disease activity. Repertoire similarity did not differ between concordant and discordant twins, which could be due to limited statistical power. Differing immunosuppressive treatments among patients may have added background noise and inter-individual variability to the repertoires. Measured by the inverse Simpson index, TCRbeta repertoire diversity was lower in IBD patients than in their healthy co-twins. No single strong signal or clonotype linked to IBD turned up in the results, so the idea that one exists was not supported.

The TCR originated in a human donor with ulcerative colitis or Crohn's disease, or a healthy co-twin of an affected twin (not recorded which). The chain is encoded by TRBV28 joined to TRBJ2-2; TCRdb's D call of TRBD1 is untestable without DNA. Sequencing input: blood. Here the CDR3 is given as CASNKKEGVASGELFF.